Listed below are T cell receptor beta chains from one sample, sequenced in a study of blood T cells in healthy people across ages. Each CDR3 protein gets one entry after TCRdb re-called the 5' RACE reads with MiXCR. The table has about 1.7 million distinct CDR3 sequences, 28% seen once. Sequenced sample: blood. Receptors were obtained from a woman in her 30s in good health. CDR3s include the opening cysteine and the closing phenylalanine or tryptophan. Fields, in order: D gene, clone size, V gene, J gene, CDR3 protein, CDR3 DNA. D genes are given only for firm matches. Rows may omit the clone size; those that give it use once, few, many or a size class.

d_gene: NA
abundance: many
v_gene: TRBV10-3
j_gene: TRBJ1-2
CDR3aa: CAIRGDRSRINYGYTF
CDR3nt: TGTGCCATCAGGGGTGACAGATCACGTATTAACTATGGCTACACCTTC

d_gene: NA
abundance: NA
v_gene: TRBV10-1
j_gene: TRBJ2-2
CDR3aa: CATLTEQPTAGELFF
CDR3nt: TGCGCCACCTTAACGGAACAGCCCACGGCCGGGGAGCTGTTTTTT

d_gene: NA
abundance: few
v_gene: TRBV18
j_gene: TRBJ2-7
CDR3aa: CASSKDRTGEQYF
CDR3nt: TGTGCCAGCTCCAAAGACAGGACGGGGGAGCAGTACTTC

d_gene: NA
abundance: once
v_gene: TRBV30
j_gene: TRBJ2-1
CDR3aa: CAWSMRITEQFF
CDR3nt: TGTGCCTGGAGTATGCGGATAACTGAGCAGTTCTTC

d_gene: NA
abundance: NA
v_gene: TRBV20-1
j_gene: TRBJ2-5
CDR3aa: CSASVLAGKETQYF
CDR3nt: TGCAGTGCTAGCGTCTTGGCGGGGAAAGAGACCCAGTACTTC

d_gene: TRBD2
abundance: few
v_gene: TRBV13
j_gene: TRBJ2-1
CDR3aa: CASSLRLAGLNEQFF
CDR3nt: TGTGCCAGCAGCTTACGCCTAGCGGGGCTCAATGAGCAGTTCTTC

d_gene: NA
abundance: NA
v_gene: TRBV25-1
j_gene: TRBJ2-2
CDR3aa: CAGSGPSTGELFF
CDR3nt: TGTGCCGGCAGTGGGCCAAGCACCGGGGAGCTGTTTTTT

d_gene: NA
abundance: many
v_gene: TRBV20-1
j_gene: TRBJ2-1
CDR3aa: CSATGAYNEQFF
CDR3nt: TGCAGTGCTACCGGAGCTTACAATGAGCAGTTCTTC

d_gene: NA
abundance: few
v_gene: TRBV28
j_gene: TRBJ2-4
CDR3aa: CASSSMTPYGQYF
CDR3nt: TGTGCCAGCAGTTCTATGACACCCTACGGGCAGTACTTC

d_gene: NA
abundance: NA
v_gene: TRBV6-6
j_gene: TRBJ2-7
CDR3aa: CASSHEAGSEQYF
CDR3nt: TGTGCCAGCAGTCACGAAGCAGGGTCCGAGCAGTACTTC

d_gene: TRBD1
abundance: NA
v_gene: TRBV7-9
j_gene: TRBJ2-2
CDR3aa: CASSPPTGGVTGELFF
CDR3nt: TGTGCCAGCAGCCCCCCGACAGGGGGCGTCACCGGGGAGCTGTTTTTT

d_gene: NA
abundance: NA
v_gene: TRBV18
j_gene: TRBJ2-1
CDR3aa: CASSPRDSHNEQFF
CDR3nt: TGTGCCAGCTCACCTAGGGACTCGCACAATGAGCAGTTCTTC

d_gene: NA
abundance: few
v_gene: TRBV7-9
j_gene: TRBJ1-5
CDR3aa: CATGEGNQPQHF
CDR3nt: TGTGCCACCGGCGAAGGCAATCAGCCCCAGCATTTT

d_gene: TRBD1
abundance: NA
v_gene: TRBV20-1
j_gene: TRBJ2-7
CDR3aa: CSARGTGETYEQYF
CDR3nt: TGCAGTGCTAGAGGGACAGGTGAAACCTACGAGCAGTACTTC

d_gene: NA
abundance: NA
v_gene: TRBV11-2
j_gene: TRBJ1-4
CDR3aa: CASSGGTNEKRFF
CDR3nt: TGTGCCAGCAGTGGAGGGACTAATGAAAAACGGTTTTTT

d_gene: TRBD1
abundance: few
v_gene: TRBV27
j_gene: TRBJ1-1
CDR3aa: CASSQHRGMNTEAFF
CDR3nt: TGTGCCAGCAGTCAGCACAGGGGGATGAACACTGAAGCTTTCTTT

d_gene: NA
abundance: NA
v_gene: TRBV9
j_gene: TRBJ1-4
CDR3aa: CASNRIGEANEKRFF
CDR3nt: TGTGCCAGCAACCGCATCGGAGAGGCTAATGAAAAACGGTTTTTT